This T cell receptor beta chain was identified in a study of human T cells and chemical hapten exposure. Study-wide context: During the approximately 25-week study period, patients had diphenylcyclopropenone applied to the scalp every week.

Notes on the study in general: Alopecia in the donors means their immune response may deviate from healthy people's.

The time point: patch test 1, 2 weeks after DPC sensitization. As for treatment: therapeutic diphenylcyclopropenone sensitization with weekly scalp DPC. In the case of this clonotype: Its specificity is not known.

CDR1 and CDR2 (germline): SGHRS, YFSETQ. The CDR3 loop spans 18 amino acids. V was pared by 5 bases and J by 2 bases, with 7 bases of the junction left unmatched. Each CDR3 protein is one row after TCRdb ran MiXCR on the RACE reads. The data hold tens of thousands of distinct CDR3 sequences, with 7.5% to 9.5% observed a single time. This clonotype was sampled from a woman in her 30s with alopecia areata. Some clones in this sample may be carry-over from other donors' samples. The J gene is TRBJ2-6, the V gene TRBV5-1, with 13 bases fitting TRBD2. Material: whole blood, obtained in connection with sensitization to the hapten diphenylcyclopropenone (DPC). The CDR3 region has the DNA TGCGCCAGCAGTCGGACCGGGACTAGCGGGGCTGGGGCCAACGTCCTGACTTTC. As protein: CASSRTGTSGAGANVLTF.